This T cell receptor (beta chain) was recovered during a study of blood T cell repertoires in COVID-19. The CDR3 runs to 14 residues. V trimming: 0 bases; J trimming: 6 bases; junction bases outside the gene matches: 2. Germline V lookup: CDR1 GTSNPN, CDR2 SVGIG (reference sequence). Clones were read by immunoSEQ multiplex PCR, and TCRdb kept only the in-frame ones, dropping some. This table holds around 140,000 clones, roughly 84% found once. J is TRBJ1-5 and V is TRBV30, with TRBD1 identical over 10 bases. Sequencing input: peripheral blood. This receptor was obtained from a human donor with acute or convalescent COVID-19. The donor label of this sample is uncertain. CDR3 sequence: CAWSVRTGGQPQHF. CDR3 nucleotides: TGTGCCTGGAGTGTTAGGACAGGGGGTCAGCCCCAGCATTTT.